The T cell receptor (beta chain) under discussion was sequenced for a study of blood T cell repertoires in COVID-19. Background on the study: T cells, B-cell-depleted T cells, or PBMCs provided the cDNA or gDNA that served as material.

This clone has just a few counts. V lost 6 bases, J lost 3 bases, and 17 bases lay in between. CDR3 size: 16 residues. The germline V gene encodes CDR1 MDHEN and CDR2 SYDVKM. Assignments of participants to cohorts depended upon their own reported clinical history. The data were produced by immunoSEQ multiplex PCR, yet TCRdb's version contains in-frame clones alone and is incomplete. In the table there are more than 200,000 clones, 75% to 85% of which are singletons. This sequence joins TRBV28 and TRBJ2-2; D is possibly TRBD1 (6 bases). Specimen: PBMCs or T cells enriched from blood (not recorded which). The clonotype originates from a woman in her 40s with acute COVID-19. The DNA of the CDR3 is TGTGCCAGCAGGAATCAGGGGAATAAATACACCGGGGAGCTGTTTTTT. It specifies CASRNQGNKYTGELFF.